The 11 T cell receptor beta chains presented below share a single source sample, sequenced in a study of blood T cell repertoires in COVID-19. Libraries were prepared by immunoSEQ multiplex PCR; TCRdb keeps only in-frame clonotypes and omits some of them. The table shows 350,000 to 500,000 clones, with about 88% occurring only once. The source material was PBMCs or T cells enriched from blood (not recorded which). These receptor sequences come from a woman aged 18-29 years who had been exposed to COVID-19.

The V gene is TRBV30, the J gene TRBJ2-2, with D possibly being TRBD2 (5 bases). The CDR3 length is 15 residues. Germline assignment: CDR1 GTSNPN and CDR2 SVGIG (reference sequence). With 2 bases removed from V and 4 bases from J, the gap between germline ends came to 14 bases. The DNA for the CDR3 is TGTGCCTGGAGTCTCCTAGCTAGTGCCACCGGGGAGCTGTTTTTT. Translation gives CAWSLLASATGELFF.

The chain links TRBV20-1 to TRBJ1-1; D is undetermined. Germline V gives CDR1 DFQATT, CDR2 SNEGSKA (reference sequence). This CDR3 spans 11 amino acids. The CDR3 coding sequence is TGCAGGAAAGGGAGAGACACTGAAGCTTTCTTT. Translated, it gives CRKGRDTEAFF.

This rearrangement joins TRBV6-2 or TRBV6-3 to TRBJ2-7; D not certain. CDR3 length: 13 amino acids. The V end was cut by 2 bases, the J end by 2 bases, with 7 bases between. CDR1 is MNHEY, CDR2 SVGEGT, per germline. DNA for the CDR3: TGTGCCAGCAGTTACCACACAGCCTACGAGCAGTACTTC. Translation gives CASSYHTAYEQYF.

V and J are TRBV19 and TRBJ2-7; 7 positions match TRBD1. CDR1 is LNHDA and CDR2 is SQIVND in the germline V gene (reference sequence). After removal of 1 base from V and 2 bases from J, the junction contained 5 bases not matched to a gene. CDR3 size: 15 residues. CDR3 protein: CASSIVRGPAYEQYF. In DNA form, the CDR3 reads TGTGCCAGTAGTATAGTGAGGGGGCCAGCCTACGAGCAGTACTTC.

The chain recombines TRBV12-3 or TRBV12-4 with TRBJ2-7; the D is unclear. The V end was cut by 3 bases, the J end by 7 bases, with 10 bases between. The length of the CDR3 is 12 residues. CDR3 nucleotide sequence: TGTGCCAGCAGTTTGTTTGTCGGGGAGCAGTACTTC. This translates into CASSLFVGEQYF.

This chain joins TRBV19 and TRBJ2-2, with D tentatively TRBD1 (6 bases). Germline lookup yields CDR1 LNHDA and CDR2 SQIVND (reference sequence). This CDR3 contains 16 residues. Deletions cut 0 bases from V and 1 base from J, with 9 bases between. The CDR3, as DNA: TGTGCCAGTAGTATAGATTGGGGGCTGAACACCGGGGAGCTGTTTTTT. The encoded protein is CASSIDWGLNTGELFF.

In the case of this clone: The junction and the germline gene differ at one end; a read error may be behind it. The chain uses TRBV7-9 and TRBJ2-7; 13 nucleotides match TRBD2. The CDR3 loop spans 13 amino acids. Looked up from germline, CDR1 is SEHNR and CDR2 is FQNEAQ (reference sequence). This CDR3 is CASSPRTSGRPDF. For the CDR3, the DNA is TGTGCCAGCAGCCCCAGGACTAGCGGGAGACCTGACTTC. Combining the CDR3 with reference TRBV7-9 and TRBJ2-7 gives the whole variable domain DTGVSQNPRHKITKRGQNVTFRCDPISEHNRLYWYRQTLGQGPEFLTYFQNEAQLEKSRLLSDRFSAERPKGSFSTLEIQRTEQGDSAMYLCASSPRTSGRPDFGPGTRLTVT.

The chain has TRBV28 and TRBJ2-3; possibly TRBD2 for D (6 bases). The CDR3 sequence is 15 residues long. V shed 5 bases and J shed 4 bases, with 16 bases lying between them. Germline CDR1 reads MDHEN; CDR2 reads SYDVKM. Written as DNA, the CDR3 is TGTGCCAGCAGTATCCGGGACTCCATGTCAGATACGCAGTATTTT. Protein sequence: CASSIRDSMSDTQYF.

This rearrangement joins TRBV29-1 to TRBJ2-1; TRBD2 is a possible D gene (6 bases). Germline V gene lookup returns CDR1 SQVTM and CDR2 ANQGSEA. The CDR3 consists of 15 residues. Between the trimmed V and J ends, which lost 3 bases and 2 bases, there was a span of 14 bases. CDR3 nucleotide sequence: TGCAGCGTTGAGGATAGAGGGAGGACCTACAATGAGCAGTTCTTC. Translating it yields CSVEDRGRTYNEQFF.

This rearrangement joins TRBV7-9 to TRBJ2-2; D might be TRBD2 (5 bases). Germline V gene data show CDR1 as SEHNR and CDR2 as FQNEAQ (reference sequence). This CDR3 contains 13 residues. V lost 1 base and J 5 bases, leaving 5 bases between the germline ends. CDR3 sequence reads: CASSLGGTGELFF. The CDR3 nucleotides read TGTGCCAGCAGCTTAGGAGGGACCGGGGAGCTGTTTTTT.

The V gene is TRBV27, the J gene TRBJ1-1; 7 positions agree with TRBD1. The CDR3 contains 14 residues. Trimming cost V 3 bases and J 7 bases; bases outside gene matches: 8. Germline-derived CDR1 and CDR2 are MNHEY and SMNVEV (reference sequence). In DNA form, the CDR3 reads TGTGCCAGCAGTTTCTTCCCGAGGGACAGTGAAGCTTTCTTT. Its protein product is CASSFFPRDSEAFF.